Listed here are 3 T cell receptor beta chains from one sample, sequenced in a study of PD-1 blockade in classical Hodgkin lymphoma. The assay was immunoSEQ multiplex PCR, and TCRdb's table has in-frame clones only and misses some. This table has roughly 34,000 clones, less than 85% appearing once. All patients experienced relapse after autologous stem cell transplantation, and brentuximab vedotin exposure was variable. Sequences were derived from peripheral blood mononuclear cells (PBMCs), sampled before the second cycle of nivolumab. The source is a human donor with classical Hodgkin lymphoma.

For the CDR3, the DNA is TGTGCCAGCAGCCTCGGGGGCGTGGGGGCTGAGACCCAGTACTTC. This translates into CASSLGGVGAETQYF. The rearrangement links TRBV5-4 to TRBJ2-5; D tentatively fits TRBD1 or TRBD2 (6 bases each). Germline loops: CDR1 SGHNT, CDR2 YYREEE (reference sequence). The CDR3 extends over 15 amino acids. Trimming shortened V by 4 bases and J by 5 bases, and 18 bases separated the two germline ends.

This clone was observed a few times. Here the CDR3 reads CASSPGTGLYEQYF. The CDR3 DNA reads as TGCGCCAGCAGCCCCGGGACAGGACTCTACGAGCAGTACTTC. V is TRBV4-1 and J is TRBJ2-7; TRBD1 matches 8 bases. CDR3 length: 14 amino acids. Looked up from germline, CDR1 is MGHRA and CDR2 is YSYEKL. Unmatched junction bases numbered 5, after V lost 4 bases and J lost 3 bases.

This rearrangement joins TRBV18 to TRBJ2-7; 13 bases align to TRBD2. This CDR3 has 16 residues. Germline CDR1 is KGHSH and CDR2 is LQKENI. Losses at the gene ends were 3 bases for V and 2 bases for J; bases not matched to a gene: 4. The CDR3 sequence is CASSPRLAGGTYEQYF. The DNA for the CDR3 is TGTGCCAGCTCACCCCGACTAGCGGGGGGCACCTACGAGCAGTACTTC.